Given below is one TCR beta chain in context. What it binds is unknown. The primer mix had 60 Vbeta and 13 Jbeta primers. The data were produced by immunoSEQ multiplex PCR, yet TCRdb's version contains in-frame clones alone and is incomplete. Of 150,000 or so clones in the sample, less than 90% were seen once. This sample is drawn from a study of cytomegalovirus exposure and HLA in healthy donors. Overall study: Previous work identified 95 million to 140 million unique TCR beta sequences from around 180 million T cells. General observations from the study: Later analysis found that TCR beta chains associated with HLA were more clonally expanded than other, equally common chains. Later analysis identified 17,000 or so TCR beta sequences associated with HLA alleles, using a false discovery rate threshold of 0.05. Overall, approximately 180 TCR beta chains were annotated as cytomegalovirus-associated.

The source is a woman aged 50 to 60 in good health and CMV-seropositive. Material for sequencing was PBMCs.

The CDR3 region has the DNA TGTGCCAGCAGTTATCAAGCGGTCGATGAGCAGTTCTTC. Translated, it gives CASSYQAVDEQFF. The chain employs TRBV28 and TRBJ2-1; D might be TRBD2 (5 bases). Germline V gives CDR1 MDHEN, CDR2 SYDVKM. V was clipped by 4 bases and J by 8 bases, with 12 bases between them. The CDR3 is made up of 13 amino acids.